The table lists the clone carrying this T cell receptor (beta chain) with many counts. Its antigen is as yet unknown. This record belongs to a study of radiation and T cells in renal cell carcinoma. Time point of the sample: blood 4 weeks post-SBRT, at nephrectomy. As to treatment: 15 Gy SBRT to primary tumor, nephrectomy 4 weeks later. Nephrectomy followed 15 Gy stereotactic body radiation by 4 weeks. Blood was sampled at baseline, 2 weeks and 4 weeks after SBRT. The tumor was a clear cell renal cell carcinoma. The length of the CDR3 is 17 residues. The germline V gene has CDR1 LNHDA and CDR2 SQIVND (reference sequence). V was trimmed by 6 bases and J by 5 bases, leaving 20 bases between them. Sequencing was performed with immunoSEQ multiplex PCR; in TCRdb, only in-frame clones are kept and a portion is missing. The profile covers about 86,000 clones, with over 80% appearing a single time and approximately 9.6% taken by the ten largest.

Overall study findings and caveats: Top tumor clonotypes rose in blood 2 weeks post-radiation, then contracted.

The sequenced sample was blood, obtained from a patient whose treatment included radiotherapy and nephrectomy. This sequence originates from a man aged 50 or older with renal cell carcinoma. The V and J genes are TRBV19 and TRBJ1-6; tentatively, D is TRBD1 (6 bases). The CDR3 bases are TGTGCCAGTAGGCTGGCCGGGACACCGACCGATAATTCACCCCTCCACTTT. Translated, it gives CASRLAGTPTDNSPLHF. The complete variable domain, with remaining parts taken from reference TRBV19 and TRBJ1-6, reads DGGITQSPKYLFRKEGQNVTLSCEQNLNHDAMYWYRQDPGQGLRLIYYSQIVNDFQKGDIAEGYSVSREKKESFPLTVTSAQKNPTAFYLCASRLAGTPTDNSPLHFGNGTRLTVT.